The 26 T cell receptor beta chains below all came from one sample that was sequenced in a study of T cells in tuberculosis. Produced via immunoSEQ multiplex PCR; TCRdb's table is partial and in-frame only. The sample comprises roughly 41,000 clones, about 94% of which are singletons, and around 10% rests with the top ten. The material sequenced was PBMCs. These receptors were obtained from a donor between 10 and 35 years old with latent tuberculosis or without tuberculosis infection. Some clones in this sample may be carry-over from other donors' samples.

This chain joins TRBV6-1 and TRBJ2-5; 10 bases are a match to TRBD1. This CDR3 spans 16 amino acids. In germline, CDR1 is MNHNS, CDR2 SASEGT. The V segment lost 3 bases and the J segment 4 bases; nucleotides outside the gene matches: 8. CDR3 nucleotide sequence: TGTGCCAGCAGTGATCCCGGGACAGGGGAGGGAGAGACCCAGTACTTC. This encodes CASSDPGTGEGETQYF.

This chain joins TRBV4-3 and TRBJ2-5, with D perhaps TRBD1 (6 bases). V shed 2 bases and J shed 5 bases, with 21 bases lying between them. The germline CDR1 and CDR2 sequences are LGHNA and YSLEER. This CDR3 comprises 17 residues. CDR3 amino acids: CASSQSSGRVGQETQYF. The CDR3 coding sequence is TGCGCCAGCAGCCAATCCTCGGGCAGGGTCGGACAGGAGACCCAGTACTTC.

The chain employs TRBV6-1 and TRBJ2-1, with a possible D match to TRBD1 (6 bases). CDR3 length: 15 residues. CDR1 MNHNS and CDR2 SASEGT come from the germline V gene. Trimming removed 3 bases at V and 0 bases at J, with 9 bases between. CDR3 sequence reads: CASSETGASYNEQFF. The CDR3 coding sequence is TGTGCCAGCAGTGAGACAGGAGCCTCCTACAATGAGCAGTTCTTC.

This clone was counted once. The rearrangement links TRBV4-1 to TRBJ1-5; 10 bases match TRBD1. The CDR3 runs 16 residues. Trimming at V came to 0 bases and at J to 4 bases, leaving 3 bases not matched to a gene. Germline V gene lookup returns CDR1 MGHRA and CDR2 YSYEKL. The CDR3 reads CASSQDGGQGNQPQHF. Here the CDR3 DNA reads TGCGCCAGCAGCCAAGATGGGGGACAGGGGAATCAGCCCCAGCATTTT.

V is TRBV15 and J is TRBJ2-7; 10 bases map to TRBD1. Germline CDR1 reads LNHNV; CDR2 reads YYDKDF (reference sequence). CDR3 length: 15 amino acids. Germline trimming cut 3 bases from V and 2 bases from J; bases unmatched to any gene: 4. CDR3 amino acids: CATSRGQGPTYEQYV. As DNA, the CDR3 is TGTGCCACCAGCAGGGGACAGGGGCCTACCTACGAGCAGTACGTC.

This chain connects TRBV29-1 to TRBJ1-2, with 7 bases fitting TRBD1. V shed 6 bases and J 7 bases; nucleotides not matched to a gene: 8. Germline CDR1 reads SQVTM; CDR2 reads ANQGSEA. The CDR3 spans 12 residues. The CDR3 DNA reads TGCAGCGTCGGAACAGGGGAGGCTGGCTACACCTTC. It translates to CSVGTGEAGYTF.

The rearrangement uses TRBV2 and TRBJ1-1, with D perhaps TRBD1 (6 bases). The V end was cut by 1 base, the J end by 6 bases, with 15 bases between. The germline CDR1 and CDR2 sequences are SNHLY and FYNNEI. The CDR3 consists of 15 residues. The CDR3 DNA reads TGTGCCAGCAGTGAAGAGTCAGGGGATTATTCTGAAGCTTTCTTT. It encodes CASSEESGDYSEAFF.

J is TRBJ2-4 and V is TRBV11-2; 13 nucleotides align to TRBD2. The CDR3 extends over 15 amino acids. Germline lookup yields CDR1 SGHAT and CDR2 FQNNGV. Trimming at V came to 6 bases and at J to 4 bases, leaving 3 bases not matched to a gene. CDR3 DNA sequence: TGTGCCAGCAGGGGACTAGCGGGGATTAAAAACATTCAGTACTTC. This translates into CASRGLAGIKNIQYF.

V usage is TRBV7-9 and J usage is TRBJ1-4; D is possibly TRBD1 (5 bases). Germline loops: CDR1 SEHNR, CDR2 FQNEAQ (reference sequence). V was clipped by 9 bases and J by 8 bases, with 22 bases between them. CDR3 length: 15 residues. The CDR3 loop is CASYPPQGVVEKLFF. In DNA form, the CDR3 reads TGTGCCAGTTACCCACCCCAGGGTGTAGTGGAAAAACTGTTTTTT. Full variable domain (outside the CDR3, taken from reference TRBV7-9 and TRBJ1-4): DTGVSQNPRHKITKRGQNVTFRCDPISEHNRLYWYRQTLGQGPEFLTYFQNEAQLEKSRLLSDRFSAERPKGSFSTLEIQRTEQGDSAMYLCASYPPQGVVEKLFFGSGTQLSVL.

This chain uses TRBV7-3 with TRBJ2-1; 8 nucleotides align to TRBD2. CDR3 length: 15 amino acids. V shed 5 bases and J 2 bases; nucleotides not matched to a gene: 5. The germline V gene encodes CDR1 SGHTA and CDR2 FQGTGA. The CDR3 DNA sequence: TGTGCCAGCAGCCTTCCGGGACTAGCCTACAATGAGCAGTTCTTC. Amino acid sequence: CASSLPGLAYNEQFF.

V and J are TRBV21-1 and TRBJ1-2. TRBV21-1 is a pseudogene. This CDR3 is 12 amino acids long. In nucleotides, the CDR3 is TGTGCCAGCAGCAAACCCACTTGTGGCTACACCTTC. The encoded protein is CASSKPTCGYTF.

The V and J genes are TRBV5-8 and TRBJ2-7; maybe TRBD2 (5 bases). Germline assignment: CDR1 SGHTS and CDR2 YDEGEE. This CDR3 has 15 amino acids. Trimming took 3 bases from V and 4 from J, leaving 17 bases between them. In DNA, the CDR3 is TGTGCCAGCAGCTCCAAACTAGAAAAGCTATACGAGCAGTACTTC. Residues: CASSSKLEKLYEQYF.

The rearrangement uses TRBV7-8 and TRBJ1-3; perhaps TRBD1 as D (6 bases). This CDR3 is built from 16 residues. The germline V gene has CDR1 SGHVS and CDR2 FQNEAQ. The V gene lost 8 bases and the J gene lost 2 bases, with 19 bases spanning the gap. Here the CDR3 reads CASQDVPGDTGNTIYF. The CDR3 nucleotides read TGTGCCAGCCAGGATGTACCAGGGGACACTGGAAACACCATATATTTT.

The genes are TRBV6-5 and TRBJ1-2; D remains ambiguous. The CDR3 is made up of 12 amino acids. Germline assignment: CDR1 MNHEY and CDR2 SVGAGI. V dropped 4 bases and J dropped 8 bases, with 11 bases sitting between them. The CDR3 loop reads CASSSRFHGYTF. The CDR3 nucleotides read TGTGCCAGCAGTTCCAGGTTTCACGGCTACACCTTC.

This chain joins TRBV6-6 and TRBJ2-7; tentatively, D is TRBD1 (5 bases). The CDR3 has 14 amino acids. The germline CDR1 and CDR2 sequences are MNHNY and SVGAGI (reference sequence). Trimming took 8 bases from V and 4 from J, leaving 18 bases between them. DNA of the CDR3: TGTGCCAGCCGCACAAAAGAAGGGGATTACGAGCAGTACTTC. It yields the protein CASRTKEGDYEQYF.

This clone was seen a single time. V gene TRBV7-2 combines with J gene TRBJ2-3; 7 positions agree with TRBD2. Looked up from germline, CDR1 is SGHTA and CDR2 is FQGNSA. Trimming removed 2 bases from V and 6 bases from J; junction bases left unmatched: 8. The length of the CDR3 is 15 residues. The DNA of the CDR3 is TGTGCCAGCAGCTTAAGGTCGGCCGGGGGGGATACGCAGTATTTT. Protein sequence: CASSLRSAGGDTQYF.

The chain employs TRBV5-4 and TRBJ1-2; 10 bases map to TRBD1. CDR3 length: 14 residues. The germline V gene encodes CDR1 SGHNT and CDR2 YYREEE (reference sequence). Unmatched junction bases numbered 8, after V lost 5 bases and J lost 7 bases. The CDR3 here is CASRTGTGESGYTF. The CDR3 DNA reads as TGTGCCAGCAGGACCGGGACAGGGGAGTCTGGCTACACCTTC.

The chain has TRBV6-5 and TRBJ1-6; maybe TRBD1 (6 bases). V lost 6 bases and J 5 bases, leaving 14 bases between the germline ends. The germline V gene encodes CDR1 MNHEY and CDR2 SVGAGI. The CDR3 extends over 15 amino acids. In nucleotides, the CDR3 is TGTGCCAGCAGGAAGCTGGACAGTGATAATTCACCCCTCCACTTT. This translates into CASRKLDSDNSPLHF.

This sequence joins TRBV4-1 and TRBJ2-7, with 7 bases aligning to TRBD1. Trimming removed 0 bases from V and 2 bases from J; junction bases left unmatched: 7. The CDR3 runs to 16 residues. Per germline, CDR1 MGHRA and CDR2 YSYEKL. The CDR3 is CASSQDRAGGAYEQYF. Written as DNA, the CDR3 is TGCGCCAGCAGCCAAGATAGGGCAGGGGGAGCCTACGAGCAGTACTTC.

The chain combines TRBV27 with TRBJ2-3, with a weak D call TRBD2 (6 bases). Germline CDR1 is MNHEY and CDR2 is SMNVEV (reference sequence). The CDR3 runs to 13 residues. Trimming stripped 4 bases from V and 4 bases from J, with 9 bases between. CDR3 nucleotides: TGTGCCAGCAGTTACACTAGCTCAGATACGCAGTATTTT. Protein product: CASSYTSSDTQYF.

Notes on this clone: One end of the junction varies from germline; a read error may be responsible. This sequence joins TRBV4-1 and TRBJ1-4; possible D gene TRBD1, 5 bases. This CDR3 has 16 residues. Germline V gives CDR1 MGHRA, CDR2 YSYEKL. CDR3 in amino acids: CASSQPQTEVNQKLFF. The CDR3 DNA is TGCGCCAGCAGCCAACCCCAGACAGAAGTTAATCAAAAACTGTTTTTT.

The rearrangement joins TRBV2 to TRBJ2-7; D might be TRBD1 (6 bases). Germline loops: CDR1 SNHLY, CDR2 FYNNEI. The CDR3 is 14 residues long. V was pared by 2 bases and J by 3 bases, with 11 bases between. The CDR3 DNA follows: TGTGCCAGCAGTGAACCATTCAGGGGCTACGAGCAGTACGTC. Its translation is CASSEPFRGYEQYV.

This chain's CDR3 is CAIEGDYGYTF. The DNA of the CDR3 is TGTGCCATTGAAGGGGACTATGGCTACACCTTC. The rearrangement uses TRBV10-3 and TRBJ1-2; D is possibly TRBD1 (5 bases). V was trimmed by 9 bases and J by 3 bases, leaving 8 bases between them. The length of the CDR3 is 11 residues. Germline lookup yields CDR1 ENHRY and CDR2 SYGVKD.

With respect to this clone: At one end the junction does not follow the germline gene, possibly because of a read error. The chain uses TRBV6-4 and TRBJ2-1; the D is unclear. Germline CDR1 MRHNA, CDR2 SNTAGT. This CDR3 comprises 11 residues. CDR3 region: CASSDYIRHVF. Written as DNA, the CDR3 is TGTGCCAGCAGTGACTACATTCGTCATGTCTTC.

The chain uses TRBV7-8 and TRBJ1-6; TRBD1 aligns across 7 bases. J lost 13 bases, V lost 4 bases, and 13 bases had no gene match. CDR1 is SGHVS, CDR2 FQNEAQ, per germline. The CDR3 spans 15 residues. CDR3 sequence (DNA): TGTGCCAGCAGCTACCTGACAGGGCCTGGAACGCCCCTCCACTTT. Residues: CASSYLTGPGTPLHF.

The chain joins TRBV12-5 to TRBJ2-2; 10 bases match TRBD2. The junction had 4 bases not matched to a gene; V was cut back by 0 bases and J by 6 bases. This CDR3 is built from 16 residues. The germline gives CDR1 LGHNT, CDR2 FRNRAP. The CDR3 protein is CASGLVVAGGPGELFF. CDR3 DNA sequence: TGTGCTAGTGGTTTGGTGGTAGCGGGGGGCCCCGGGGAGCTGTTTTTT.